This TCR beta chain was sequenced for a study of shared clonotypes between healthy human individuals. Loaded into unsorted PBMC replicate PCRs was about 310 ng DNA, roughly 31,000 T cell genomes. Data came from immunoSEQ multiplex PCR; TCRdb stores just in-frame clones and leaves some out. The sample consists of around 500,000 clones, around four fifths of them appearing once. The CDR3 has 16 amino acids. The germline V gene has CDR1 SEHNR and CDR2 FQNEAQ (reference sequence). V gave up 4 bases and J gave up 4 bases, with 19 bases separating them. Genomic DNA, for the unsorted samples, came from about 90 million PBMCs.

Sample: PBMCs. The rearrangement links TRBV7-9 to TRBJ1-2, with D maybe TRBD1 (5 bases). This sequence was found in a woman aged 40 to 50 in good health. Some clones in this sample may be carry-over from other donors' samples. DNA of the CDR3: TGTGCCAGCAGCTCCTCCGGGGGGGATTCTGGCTATGGCTACACCTTC. Protein product: CASSSSGGDSGYGYTF. The variable domain in full, with the rest retrieved from reference TRBV7-9 and TRBJ1-2, is DTGVSQNPRHKITKRGQNVTFRCDPISEHNRLYWYRQTLGQGPEFLTYFQNEAQLEKSRLLSDRFSAERPKGSFSTLEIQRTEQGDSAMYLCASSSSGGDSGYGYTFGSGTRLTVV.